This is a list of T cell receptor beta chains from one sample in a study of blood T cell repertoires in COVID-19. Produced via immunoSEQ multiplex PCR; TCRdb's table is partial and in-frame only. The sample has 95,000 to 150,000 clones, approximately 83% seen once. The sample comprised peripheral blood. The receptor set was obtained from a woman in her 70s with acute or convalescent COVID-19. Each CDR3 is given with its conserved first and last residue. The D gene is left open where the match is weak. Expanded clones get a size class; other rows say once, few or many, or leave the size out.

D	size	J	V	CDR3	DNA
-	-	TRBJ1-2	TRBV4-3	CASSSDPGGGGGYTF	TGCGCCAGCAGCTCAGACCCCGGGGGGGGTGGCGGCTACACCTTC
-	-	TRBJ1-2	TRBV5-1	CASSLGGGGYTF	TGCGCCAGCAGCTTGGGGGGAGGTGGCTACACCTTC
-	-	TRBJ1-5	TRBV9	CASSGTEFGQPQHF	TGTGCCAGCAGCGGGACAGAGTTTGGTCAGCCCCAGCATTTT
-	-	TRBJ1-2	TRBV4-2	CASSQANPNYGYTF	TGTGCCAGCAGCCAAGCTAACCCTAACTATGGCTACACCTTC
TRBD1	-	TRBJ2-5	TRBV6-6	CASSLTGDSDGTQYF	TGTGCCAGCAGCCTTACCGGGGACAGCGACGGGACCCAGTACTTC
TRBD1	-	TRBJ1-2	TRBV19	CASLRDRNYGYTF	TGTGCCAGTCTCCGGGACAGGAACTATGGCTACACCTTC
-	-	TRBJ2-3	TRBV7-8	CASSLRDLGGRTDTQYF	TGTGCCAGCAGCTTACGCGATCTCGGGGGGCGCACAGATACGCAGTATTTT
TRBD1	-	TRBJ1-1	TRBV5-1	CASSPDPGTVNTEAFF	TGCGCCAGCAGCCCGGACCCCGGGACAGTGAACACTGAAGCTTTCTTT
-	-	TRBJ1-5	TRBV10-3	CAISELGGSNQPQHF	TGTGCCATCAGTGAATTGGGAGGTAGCAATCAGCCCCAGCATTTT
TRBD1	-	TRBJ1-1	TRBV3-1/TRBV3-2	CASSRVTGGRTEAFF	TGTGCCAGCAGCCGGGTGACAGGGGGGAGAACTGAAGCTTTCTTT
TRBD2	once	TRBJ2-7	TRBV19	CASSRGASGSSYEQYF	TGTGCCAGTAGCAGAGGGGCTAGCGGATCCTCCTACGAGCAGTACTTC
-	few	TRBJ1-1	TRBV11-3	CASSSGAKVEAFF	TGTGCCAGCAGCTCAGGGGCGAAGGTTGAAGCTTTCTTT
-	-	TRBJ1-2	TRBV11-3	CASSLEPDRNYGYTF	TGTGCCAGCAGCTTAGAACCGGACAGAAACTATGGCTACACCTTC
TRBD1	-	TRBJ1-1	TRBV6-5	CASRVRQGGATEAFF	TGTGCCAGCAGGGTCAGACAGGGAGGTGCCACTGAAGCTTTCTTT
TRBD1	-	TRBJ1-5	TRBV6-5	CASHTGDQPQHF	TGTGCCAGTCATACAGGGGATCAGCCCCAGCATTTT
-	-	TRBJ1-2	TRBV18	CASSRTGSYGYTF	TGTGCCAGCTCACGAACCGGGAGCTATGGCTACACCTTC